This is a list of T cell receptor beta chains from one sample in a study of identical twins. TCRdb analysed the 5' RACE reads with MiXCR anew, one entry per CDR3 protein. The table has some 250,000 distinct CDR3 sequences, about 13% seen once. This sample was also put to use in a study of yellow fever vaccine responses in identical twins.

Input material: memory (CD45RO+) T cells sorted from blood. The receptors shown here come from a woman aged 18-29 years in good health. The CDR3 runs from the conserved cysteine through the conserved F or W. D genes are given only for firm matches. The listing skips clone size in some rows; elsewhere it reads once, few, many or a size class.

clone_size: NA
j_call: TRBJ1-2
d_call: NA
v_call: TRBV20-1
cdr3_aa: CSLRDGDNYGYTF
cdr3_nt: TGCAGCCTACGGGACGGTGATAACTATGGCTACACCTTC

clone_size: few
j_call: TRBJ1-2
d_call: NA
v_call: TRBV24-1
cdr3_aa: CATSDPNSYYGYTF
cdr3_nt: TGTGCCACCAGTGATCCCAACTCGTACTATGGCTACACCTTC

clone_size: few
j_call: TRBJ2-1
d_call: NA
v_call: TRBV7-3
cdr3_aa: CASSLLVGYNEQFF
cdr3_nt: TGTGCCAGCAGCCTCCTAGTGGGGTACAATGAGCAGTTCTTC

clone_size: NA
j_call: TRBJ1-2
d_call: TRBD1
v_call: TRBV2
cdr3_aa: CASSDSGGRGYTF
cdr3_nt: TGTGCCAGCAGTGACTCAGGGGGCCGTGGCTACACCTTC

clone_size: NA
j_call: TRBJ2-1
d_call: TRBD2
v_call: TRBV16
cdr3_aa: CASSQITSGIGNEQFF
cdr3_nt: TGTGCCAGCAGCCAAATTACTAGCGGGATAGGTAATGAGCAGTTCTTC

clone_size: NA
j_call: TRBJ1-4
d_call: NA
v_call: TRBV6-5
cdr3_aa: CASSWDGNEKLFF
cdr3_nt: TGTGCCAGCAGTTGGGACGGGAATGAAAAACTGTTTTTT

clone_size: NA
j_call: TRBJ2-7
d_call: NA
v_call: TRBV27
cdr3_aa: CASRRMGGEQYF
cdr3_nt: TGTGCCAGCAGAAGGATGGGGGGCGAGCAGTACTTC

clone_size: NA
j_call: TRBJ1-5
d_call: NA
v_call: TRBV10-3
cdr3_aa: CAISLGDSQPQHF
cdr3_nt: TGTGCCATCAGTTTAGGGGATAGTCAGCCCCAGCATTTT

clone_size: NA
j_call: TRBJ1-1
d_call: NA
v_call: TRBV10-3
cdr3_aa: CAIGSGSLDTEAFF
cdr3_nt: TGTGCCATCGGGAGTGGGAGTTTGGACACTGAAGCTTTCTTT

clone_size: few
j_call: TRBJ1-6
d_call: TRBD1
v_call: TRBV10-2
cdr3_aa: CASSGQGESSPLHF
cdr3_nt: TGCGCCAGCAGTGGACAGGGTGAGAGCTCACCCCTCCACTTT

clone_size: NA
j_call: TRBJ2-7
d_call: NA
v_call: TRBV5-1
cdr3_aa: CASSWTADYEQYF
cdr3_nt: TGCGCCAGCAGCTGGACAGCAGACTACGAGCAGTACTTC

clone_size: NA
j_call: TRBJ1-5
d_call: NA
v_call: TRBV20-1
cdr3_aa: CSANPGGGQQPQHF
cdr3_nt: TGCAGTGCCAACCCGGGGGGGGGGCAACAGCCCCAGCATTTT

clone_size: NA
j_call: TRBJ1-5
d_call: NA
v_call: TRBV7-2
cdr3_aa: CASSWGDSNQPQHF
cdr3_nt: TGTGCCAGCAGCTGGGGGGATAGCAATCAGCCCCAGCATTTT

clone_size: many
j_call: TRBJ2-3
d_call: NA
v_call: TRBV9
cdr3_aa: CASSVNDPDTQYF
cdr3_nt: TGTGCCAGCAGCGTAAACGATCCAGATACGCAGTATTTT